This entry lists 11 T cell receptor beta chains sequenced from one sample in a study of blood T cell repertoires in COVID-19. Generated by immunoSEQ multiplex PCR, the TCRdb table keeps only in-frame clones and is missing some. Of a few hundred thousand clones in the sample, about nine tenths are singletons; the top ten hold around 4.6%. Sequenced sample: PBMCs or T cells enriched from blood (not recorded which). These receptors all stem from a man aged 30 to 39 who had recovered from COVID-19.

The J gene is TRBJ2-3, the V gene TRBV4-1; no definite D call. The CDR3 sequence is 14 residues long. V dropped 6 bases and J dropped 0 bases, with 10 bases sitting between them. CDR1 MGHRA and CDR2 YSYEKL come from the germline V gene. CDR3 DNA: TGCGCCAGCAGTACCACGGTTAGCACAGATACGCAGTATTTT. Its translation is CASSTTVSTDTQYF.

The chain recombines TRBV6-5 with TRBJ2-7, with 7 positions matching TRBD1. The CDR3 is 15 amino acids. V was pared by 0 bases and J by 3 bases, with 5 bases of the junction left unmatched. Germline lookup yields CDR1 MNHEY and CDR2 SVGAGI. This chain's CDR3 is CASSYSWTGVYEQYF. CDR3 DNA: TGTGCCAGCAGTTACTCATGGACAGGCGTCTACGAGCAGTACTTC.

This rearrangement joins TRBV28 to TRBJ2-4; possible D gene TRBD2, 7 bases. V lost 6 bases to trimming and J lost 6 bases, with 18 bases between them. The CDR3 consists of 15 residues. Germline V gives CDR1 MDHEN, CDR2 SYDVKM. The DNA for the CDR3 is TGTGCCAGCAGAGACGGACTAGGGGGTATAAACATTCAGTACTTC. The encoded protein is CASRDGLGGINIQYF.

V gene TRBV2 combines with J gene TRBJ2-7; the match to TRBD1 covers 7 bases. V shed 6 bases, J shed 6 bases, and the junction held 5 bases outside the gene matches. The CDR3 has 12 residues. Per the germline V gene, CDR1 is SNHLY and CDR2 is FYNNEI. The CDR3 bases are TGTGCCAGCAGCCTCGACAGGGCCGAGCAGTACTTC. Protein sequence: CASSLDRAEQYF.

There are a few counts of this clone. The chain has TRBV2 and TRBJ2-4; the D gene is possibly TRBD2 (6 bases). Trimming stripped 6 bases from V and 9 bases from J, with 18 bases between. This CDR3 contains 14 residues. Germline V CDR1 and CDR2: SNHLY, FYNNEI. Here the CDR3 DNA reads TGTGCCAGCAGCGGAAACCAACTAGCAGGCATTCAGTACTTC. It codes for CASSGNQLAGIQYF. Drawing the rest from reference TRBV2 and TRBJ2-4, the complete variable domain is EPEVTQTPSHQVTQMGQEVILRCVPISNHLYFYWYRQILGQKVEFLVSFYNNEISEKSEIFDDQFSVERPDGSNFTLKIRSTKLEDSAMYFCASSGNQLAGIQYFGAGTRLSVL.

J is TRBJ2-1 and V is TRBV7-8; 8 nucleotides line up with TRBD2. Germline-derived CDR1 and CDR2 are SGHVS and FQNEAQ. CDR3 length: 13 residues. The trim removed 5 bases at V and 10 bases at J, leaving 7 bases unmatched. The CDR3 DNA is TGTGCCAGCAGCACGGGGGGGCGGTCGGAGCAGTTCTTC. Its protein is CASSTGGRSEQFF.

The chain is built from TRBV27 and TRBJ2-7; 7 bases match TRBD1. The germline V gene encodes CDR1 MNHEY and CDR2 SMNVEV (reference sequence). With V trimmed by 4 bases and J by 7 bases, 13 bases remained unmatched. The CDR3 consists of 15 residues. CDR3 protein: CASSSLGHRGWEQYF. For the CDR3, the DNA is TGTGCCAGCAGTTCCCTCGGGCACAGGGGTTGGGAGCAGTACTTC.

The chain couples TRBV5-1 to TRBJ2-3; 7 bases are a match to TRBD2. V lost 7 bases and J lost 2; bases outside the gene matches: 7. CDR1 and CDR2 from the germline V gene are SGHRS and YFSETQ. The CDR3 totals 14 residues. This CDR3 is CASWKAGFTDTQYF. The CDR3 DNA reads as TGCGCCAGCTGGAAAGCGGGATTCACAGATACGCAGTATTTT.

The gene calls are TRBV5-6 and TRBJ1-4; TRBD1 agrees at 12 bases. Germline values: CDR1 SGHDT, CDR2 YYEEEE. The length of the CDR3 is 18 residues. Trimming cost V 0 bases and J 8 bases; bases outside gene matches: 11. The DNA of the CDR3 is TGTGCCAGCAGCTTGGAGGGCCGGGCAGGGACAGGGGGCGAAAAACTGTTTTTT. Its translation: CASSLEGRAGTGGEKLFF.

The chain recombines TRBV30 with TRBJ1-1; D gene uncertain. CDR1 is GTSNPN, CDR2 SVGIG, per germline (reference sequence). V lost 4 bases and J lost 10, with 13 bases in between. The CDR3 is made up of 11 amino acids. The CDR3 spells CAWTPEVAAFF. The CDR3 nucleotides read TGTGCCTGGACCCCAGAAGTGGCAGCTTTCTTT.

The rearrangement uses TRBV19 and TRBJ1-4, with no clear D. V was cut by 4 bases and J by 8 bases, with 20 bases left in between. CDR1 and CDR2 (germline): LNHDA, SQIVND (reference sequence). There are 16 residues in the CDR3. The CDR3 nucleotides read TGTGCCAGTAGTAACCCCGGTCAGTCGTTCGGGGAAAAACTGTTTTTT. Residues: CASSNPGQSFGEKLFF.